This passage covers 9 T cell receptor beta chains from one sample sequenced in a study of control samples from healthy donors and cancer patients. Clones were sequenced by immunoSEQ multiplex PCR, and TCRdb holds only the in-frame ones, with some missing. The sample has about 170,000 clones; 85% to 90% are singletons. The source material was blood. Source of these receptors: a woman aged 25 to 39 in good health.

V is TRBV5-1 and J is TRBJ2-4, with D perhaps TRBD1 or TRBD2 (5 bases each). Germline CDR1 and CDR2: SGHRS and YFSETQ. The CDR3 sequence is 15 residues long. V lost 4 bases, J lost 0 bases, and 11 bases lay in between. For the CDR3, the DNA is TGCGCCAGCAGCCCCGGGACCTTAGCCAAAAACATTCAGTACTTC. As protein: CASSPGTLAKNIQYF.

The genes are TRBV9 and TRBJ2-2, with TRBD1 identical over 9 bases. Germline CDR1 and CDR2: SGDLS and YYNGEE. The CDR3 runs to 12 residues. Trimming removed 10 bases from V and 6 bases from J; junction bases left unmatched: 4. The CDR3 loop reads CAARTGAGELFF. DNA of the CDR3: TGTGCCGCAAGGACAGGGGCCGGGGAGCTGTTTTTT.

V and J are TRBV9 and TRBJ2-1; 11 nucleotides match TRBD2. This CDR3 has 16 residues. Germline V gene lookup returns CDR1 SGDLS and CDR2 YYNGEE. Trimming cost V 3 bases and J 6 bases; bases outside gene matches: 8. In nucleotides, the CDR3 is TGTGCCAGCAGCGCCGCCGGGACTAGCGGACTCAATGAGCAGTTCTTC. Protein sequence: CASSAAGTSGLNEQFF. The variable domain in full, with the rest retrieved from reference TRBV9 and TRBJ2-1, is DSGVTQTPKHLITATGQRVTLRCSPRSGDLSVYWYQQSLDQGLQFLIQYYNGEERAKGNILERFSAQQFPDLHSELNLSSLELGDSALYFCASSAAGTSGLNEQFFGPGTRLTVL.

The chain carries TRBV5-6 and TRBJ2-2, with 9 bases lining up with TRBD1. Germline values: CDR1 SGHDT, CDR2 YYEEEE. With 2 bases clipped from V and 7 bases from J, the junction kept 9 bases outside the gene matches. This CDR3 has 16 amino acids. In DNA form, the CDR3 reads TGTGCCAGCAGCTTATTACAGGGGGCGCTGAGCGGGGAGCTGTTTTTT. The encoded protein is CASSLLQGALSGELFF.

V gene TRBV12-3 or TRBV12-4 combines with J gene TRBJ1-2, with D uncertain. Deletions cut 0 bases from V and 5 bases from J, with 7 bases between. The CDR3 spans 13 residues. CDR3 amino acids: CASSLALTYGYTF. The CDR3 DNA follows: TGTGCCAGCAGTTTAGCGCTCACTTATGGCTACACCTTC.

The CDR3 loop reads CASSQAPDRGYTF. In DNA, the CDR3 is TGCGCCAGCAGCCAAGCACCGGACCGTGGCTACACCTTC. V and J are TRBV4-1 and TRBJ1-2; D remains ambiguous. Between the trimmed V and J ends, which lost 1 base and 7 bases, there was a span of 10 bases. CDR1 MGHRA and CDR2 YSYEKL come from the germline V gene. The CDR3 runs to 13 residues.

The chain has TRBV10-3 and TRBJ2-5; tentative D call: TRBD1 (6 bases). Germline V CDR1 and CDR2: ENHRY, SYGVKD. The CDR3 has 13 residues. V was cut by 11 bases and J by 4 bases, with 17 bases left in between. CDR3 residues: CAAGAGVGETQYF. The CDR3 nucleotides are TGTGCCGCAGGGGCAGGGGTAGGAGAGACCCAGTACTTC.

This clone came up a few times. The chain joins TRBV6-5 to TRBJ1-5, with D tentatively TRBD1 (6 bases). The V gene's germline CDR1 is MNHEY and CDR2 SVGAGI. The CDR3 sequence is 15 residues long. The ends were cut back, 0 bases at V and 6 bases at J, with 12 bases in the middle. CDR3 bases: TGTGCCAGCAGTTACTCTACAGGGTCCGGTCAGCCCCAGCATTTT. Amino acids: CASSYSTGSGQPQHF.

A few counts support this clone. The chain links TRBV19 to TRBJ1-1; D unresolved. V gave up 5 bases and J gave up 1 base, with 8 bases separating them. CDR1 LNHDA and CDR2 SQIVND come from the germline V gene (reference sequence). The CDR3 runs to 13 residues. The CDR3 sequence: CASSAAKNTEAFF. Here the CDR3 DNA reads TGTGCCAGTAGTGCGGCCAAGAACACTGAAGCTTTCTTT. The full variable domain, rest sourced from reference TRBV19 and TRBJ1-1, is DGGITQSPKYLFRKEGQNVTLSCEQNLNHDAMYWYRQDPGQGLRLIYYSQIVNDFQKGDIAEGYSVSREKKESFPLTVTSAQKNPTAFYLCASSAAKNTEAFFGQGTRLTVV.